One and the same sample provided the 28 T cell receptor beta chains below, sequenced in a study of blood T cell repertoires in COVID-19 (dated by TCRdb to about 2020). The library was obtained by the immunoSEQ multiplex PCR assay. The table was pulled from immuneACCESS by TCRdb, which kept in-frame rearrangements only. Such tables lose some clones; where checked, under half of the loss comes from unresolved V genes, and the rest has no known cause. The sample includes about 140,000 clones, with about 82% observed a single time. The ten top clones hold about 8% of the sample. Specimen: peripheral blood. The source of these receptors is a woman aged 55-70 years with acute or convalescent COVID-19.

This clone was seen ten or more times. The chain combines TRBV6-1 with TRBJ1-1; D is unresolved. The CDR3 consists of 14 residues. Between the trimmed V and J ends, which lost 3 bases and 5 bases, there was a span of 13 bases. Looked up from germline, CDR1 is MNHNS and CDR2 is SASEGT. The CDR3 nucleotides are TGTGCCAGCAGTGAGTCGAGAGCGGGTACTGAAGCTTTCTTT. This translates into CASSESRAGTEAFF.

The rearrangement uses TRBV30 and TRBJ1-1; a weak D match, TRBD1 (6 bases). Between the trimmed V and J ends, which lost 5 bases and 1 base, there was a span of 11 bases. Germline values: CDR1 GTSNPN, CDR2 SVGIG (reference sequence). CDR3 size: 13 residues. CDR3 protein: CAWAAGENTEAFF. The CDR3 nucleotides are TGTGCCTGGGCGGCAGGGGAGAACACTGAAGCTTTCTTT.

The chain recombines TRBV30 with TRBJ2-7; unclear D gene. Trimming shortened V by 2 bases and J by 4 bases, and 6 bases separated the two germline ends. Germline V lookup: CDR1 GTSNPN, CDR2 SVGIG (reference sequence). The CDR3 runs 11 residues. CDR3 protein: CAWSLLYEQYF. The CDR3 region has the DNA TGTGCCTGGAGTCTACTGTACGAGCAGTACTTC.

The chain has TRBV5-1 and TRBJ1-3; a weak D match, TRBD1 (6 bases). In germline, CDR1 is SGHRS, CDR2 YFSETQ. There are 16 residues in the CDR3. Trimming pared 0 bases from V and 3 bases from J, leaving 13 bases between. The CDR3 loop is CASSLDRQEVGNTIYF. In DNA form, the CDR3 reads TGCGCCAGCAGCTTGGATCGACAGGAGGTTGGAAACACCATATATTTT.

The chain carries TRBV6-9 and TRBJ1-5; the D gene is possibly TRBD1 (5 bases). This CDR3 region has 15 residues. Germline-derived CDR1 and CDR2 are MNHGY and SVAAGI. Trimming took 8 bases from V and 0 from J, leaving 14 bases between them. The CDR3 protein is CASPSRGYSNQPQHF. The CDR3 DNA sequence: TGTGCCAGCCCCTCTAGGGGATATAGCAATCAGCCCCAGCATTTT.

V and J are TRBV6-1 and TRBJ1-2; no firm D call. Trimming stripped 0 bases from V and 5 bases from J, with 13 bases between. The CDR3 loop spans 15 amino acids. Germline lookup yields CDR1 MNHNS and CDR2 SASEGT. In DNA, the CDR3 is TGTGCCAGCAGTGAAGCGCCGTCATCGGGATATGGCTACACCTTC. This gives the protein CASSEAPSSGYGYTF.

CDR3 residues: CASSPSGNIQYF. The CDR3 region has the DNA TGTGCCAGTAGTCCCTCAGGAAACATTCAGTACTTC. The rearrangement uses TRBV19 and TRBJ2-4; the D is unclear. Germline V lookup: CDR1 LNHDA, CDR2 SQIVND (reference sequence). The CDR3 runs to 12 residues. Between the trimmed V and J ends, which lost 5 bases and 6 bases, there was a span of 8 bases.

The table lists this clone with a count of one. This chain links TRBV28 with TRBJ2-5, with a tentative D call TRBD1 (5 bases). Trimming took 10 bases from V and 0 from J, leaving 9 bases between them. This CDR3 contains 12 residues. The germline CDR1 and CDR2 sequences are MDHEN and SYDVKM. CDR3 in amino acids: CAIGENQETQYF. In DNA form, the CDR3 reads TGTGCCATAGGGGAAAACCAAGAGACCCAGTACTTC. Full variable domain (missing parts from reference TRBV28 and TRBJ2-5): DVKVTQSSRYLVKRTGEKVFLECVQDMDHENMFWYRQDPGLGLRLIYFSYDVKMKEKGDIPEGYSVSREKKERFSLILESASTNQTSMYLCAIGENQETQYFGPGTRLLVL.

V and J are TRBV11-2 and TRBJ1-2, with 10 bases that match TRBD1. V was clipped by 5 bases and J by 3 bases; unmatched bases: 6. Germline V gene data show CDR1 as SGHAT and CDR2 as FQNNGV. This CDR3 spans 15 amino acids. CDR3 nucleotides: TGTGCCAGCAGCATCCCGGGACAGGGGTACTATGGCTACACCTTC. Amino acids: CASSIPGQGYYGYTF. The whole variable domain, filled in from reference TRBV11-2 and TRBJ1-2, reads EAGVAQSPRYKIIEKRQSVAFWCNPISGHATLYWYQQILGQGPKLLIQFQNNGVVDDSQLPKDRFSAERLKGVDSTLKIQPAKLEDSAVYLCASSIPGQGYYGYTFGSGTRLTVV.

This clone was counted ten times or more. The chain links TRBV4-1 to TRBJ2-1, with 11 bases aligning to TRBD2. V lost 1 base and J lost 7; bases outside the gene matches: 6. The CDR3 length is 16 residues. The V gene's germline CDR1 is MGHRA and CDR2 YSYEKL. The CDR3 DNA reads TGCGCCAGCAGCCAAGTATTACTAGCGGGGGTGAATGAGCAGTTCTTC. Protein: CASSQVLLAGVNEQFF.

The rearrangement uses TRBV6-6 and TRBJ2-7; TRBD1 is a possible D gene (5 bases). Looked up from germline, CDR1 is MNHNY and CDR2 is SVGAGI (reference sequence). The CDR3 extends over 14 amino acids. Trimming removed 5 bases at V and 6 bases at J, with 17 bases between. This CDR3 reads CASSGQGIGGEQYF. The CDR3 coding sequence is TGTGCCAGCAGTGGGCAGGGTATTGGTGGCGAGCAGTACTTC.

This sequence joins TRBV18 and TRBJ1-5; 10 bases agree with TRBD1. CDR3 length: 15 amino acids. Germline-derived CDR1 and CDR2 are KGHSH and LQKENI. Losses at the gene ends were 4 bases for V and 2 bases for J; bases not matched to a gene: 2. As DNA, the CDR3 is TGTGCCAGCTCACTTGGGACAGGGGGCAATCAGCCCCAGCATTTT. Translation: CASSLGTGGNQPQHF.

The rearrangement uses TRBV27 and TRBJ2-7; 8 bases map to TRBD1. Germline CDR1 is MNHEY and CDR2 is SMNVEV (reference sequence). V gave up 8 bases and J gave up 3 bases; unmatched junction bases: 3. This CDR3 spans 12 amino acids. CDR3: CASGTGGYEQYF. The CDR3 DNA sequence: TGTGCCAGCGGAACAGGGGGCTACGAGCAGTACTTC.

This clone was found once. The chain recombines TRBV4-1 with TRBJ1-3; a weak D match, TRBD1 (5 bases). The CDR3 has 15 residues. V lost 8 bases to trimming and J lost 0 bases, with 14 bases between them. Germline V gene data show CDR1 as MGHRA and CDR2 as YSYEKL. In DNA, the CDR3 is TGCGCCAGCTCCCCGACAGCGACCTCTGGAAACACCATATATTTT. Protein sequence: CASSPTATSGNTIYF.

V and J are TRBV19 and TRBJ2-6, with D unclear. V lost 1 base, J lost 1 base, and 14 bases lay in between. CDR1 LNHDA and CDR2 SQIVND come from the germline V gene (reference sequence). The CDR3 is made up of 18 amino acids. The CDR3 spells CASSIGDEHISGANVLTF. The CDR3 DNA is TGTGCCAGTAGTATAGGAGATGAGCATATTTCTGGGGCCAACGTCCTGACTTTC.

The rearrangement uses TRBV21-1 and TRBJ1-5; the table assigns TRBD1, which was not confirmed against the DNA. TRBV21-1 is listed as a pseudogene. The CDR3 sequence is 12 residues long. CDR3 in amino acids: CASSNQGQPQHF. Written as DNA, the CDR3 is TGTGCCAGCAGCAATCAGGGTCAGCCCCAGCATTTT.

CDR3 sequence: CATTRTGNTGELFF. The CDR3 coding sequence is TGTGCCACCACGAGGACAGGGAACACCGGGGAGCTGTTTTTT. The chain uses TRBV6-5 and TRBJ2-2; 7 nucleotides match TRBD1. From germline, CDR1 is MNHEY and CDR2 SVGAGI. The CDR3 extends over 14 amino acids. V dropped 10 bases and J dropped 1; count of bases not matched to a gene: 6.

The CDR3 region has the DNA TGTGCCAGCAGCGTCCACGCGGGCGAGCAGTACTTC. This codes for CASSVHAGEQYF. The chain combines TRBV9 with TRBJ2-7; tentative D call: TRBD2 (5 bases). This CDR3 has 12 amino acids. The germline CDR1 and CDR2 sequences are SGDLS and YYNGEE. Deletions cut 2 bases from V and 6 bases from J, with 9 bases between.

The V gene is TRBV6-5, the J gene TRBJ2-1, with 7 nucleotides matching TRBD2. Germline V gene data show CDR1 as MNHEY and CDR2 as SVGAGI. V lost 4 bases to trimming and J lost 6 bases; unmatched junction nucleotides: 9. The CDR3 is made up of 15 amino acids. The CDR3 region has the DNA TGTGCCAGCAGTTCCCCCGGGGGGAGTTTCAATGAGCAGTTCTTC. Residues: CASSSPGGSFNEQFF.

The CDR3 DNA reads TGTGCCAGCAGCTTAGGGCTACAGGGAGGGAAAACTTTCTTT. The encoded protein is CASSLGLQGGKTFF. The chain uses TRBV28 and TRBJ1-1, with a tentative D call TRBD1 (6 bases). The CDR3 loop spans 14 amino acids. The germline CDR1 and CDR2 sequences are MDHEN and SYDVKM. Trimming shortened V by 6 bases and J by 12 bases, and 23 bases separated the two germline ends.

V gene TRBV5-4 combines with J gene TRBJ2-3; D is perhaps TRBD1 (5 bases). The CDR3 is 13 residues long. Trimming stripped 4 bases from V and 8 bases from J, with 14 bases between. The germline V gene has CDR1 SGHNT and CDR2 YYREEE (reference sequence). The CDR3 here is CASSDNRIRTQYF. The CDR3 nucleotides are TGTGCCAGCAGCGACAACAGGATTCGTACGCAGTATTTT.

The chain links TRBV19 to TRBJ1-6; 7 bases match TRBD1. The ends lost 5 bases at V and 7 bases at J; junction bases unmatched: 2. The germline gives CDR1 LNHDA, CDR2 SQIVND (reference sequence). This CDR3 region has 13 residues. The CDR3 DNA is TGTGCCAGTAGTTCGACAGGGAATTCACCCCTCCACTTT. Its protein is CASSSTGNSPLHF.

The chain combines TRBV10-3 with TRBJ1-5; possibly TRBD1 for D (5 bases). CDR3 length: 14 residues. Germline CDR1 and CDR2: ENHRY and SYGVKD. Trimming took off 2 bases at V and 0 bases at J, with 5 bases between the two ends. The CDR3: CAISEDSSNQPQHF. Written as DNA, the CDR3 is TGTGCCATCAGTGAGGACAGTAGCAATCAGCCCCAGCATTTT.

Regarding this clone: An end of the junction differs from the germline gene, which may be a read error. The rearrangement links TRBV7-7 to TRBJ2-5, with 8 bases identical to TRBD1. The germline gives CDR1 SSHAT, CDR2 FNYEAQ (reference sequence). This CDR3 spans 13 amino acids. CDR3 in DNA: TGTGCTAGCAGCCGGACAGGGCTCGAGACCCAGTACTTC. Encoded protein: CASSRTGLETQYF. Based on the CDR3 plus reference TRBV7-7 and TRBJ2-5, the full variable domain is GAGVSQSPRYKVTKRGQDVTLRCDPISSHATLYWYQQALGQGPEFLTYFNYEAQPDKSGLPSDRFSAERPEGSISTLTIQRTEQRDSAMYRCASSRTGLETQYFGPGTRLLVL.

The V call is TRBV19, the J call TRBJ1-1, with a possible D match to TRBD1 (5 bases). There are 15 residues in the CDR3. V gave up 0 bases and J gave up 0 bases, with 8 bases separating them. CDR1 is LNHDA and CDR2 is SQIVND in the germline V gene (reference sequence). CDR3 amino acids: CASSIEGLLNTEAFF. CDR3 in DNA: TGTGCCAGTAGTATAGAGGGGCTATTGAACACTGAAGCTTTCTTT.

This rearrangement joins TRBV19 to TRBJ2-2, with 7 bases fitting TRBD1. J gave up 6 bases and V 7 bases, and 5 bases lay outside the gene matches. Per germline, CDR1 LNHDA and CDR2 SQIVND (reference sequence). This CDR3 spans 13 amino acids. The CDR3 coding sequence is TGTGCCAGTAATCGACAGGGCGCCGGGGAGCTGTTTTTT. This gives the protein CASNRQGAGELFF.

J is TRBJ2-6 and V is TRBV4-3, with D possibly TRBD2 on 6 matching bases. Looked up from germline, CDR1 is LGHNA and CDR2 is YSLEER. This CDR3 comprises 17 residues. Trimming left V 1 base short and J 0 bases short, with 10 bases between. Written as DNA, the CDR3 is TGCGCCAGCAGCCAAGCCCTGGGGGGCTCTGGGGCCAACGTCCTGACTTTC. Its protein is CASSQALGGSGANVLTF.

The CDR3 here is CAIKDGGASTDTQYF. CDR3 DNA: TGTGCCATCAAGGACGGGGGGGCTAGCACAGATACGCAGTATTTT. V and J are TRBV15 and TRBJ2-3, with 8 positions matching TRBD2. V lost 10 bases and J lost 0; bases outside the gene matches: 9. The CDR3 is made up of 15 amino acids. Germline-derived CDR1 and CDR2 are LNHNV and YYDKDF (reference sequence).